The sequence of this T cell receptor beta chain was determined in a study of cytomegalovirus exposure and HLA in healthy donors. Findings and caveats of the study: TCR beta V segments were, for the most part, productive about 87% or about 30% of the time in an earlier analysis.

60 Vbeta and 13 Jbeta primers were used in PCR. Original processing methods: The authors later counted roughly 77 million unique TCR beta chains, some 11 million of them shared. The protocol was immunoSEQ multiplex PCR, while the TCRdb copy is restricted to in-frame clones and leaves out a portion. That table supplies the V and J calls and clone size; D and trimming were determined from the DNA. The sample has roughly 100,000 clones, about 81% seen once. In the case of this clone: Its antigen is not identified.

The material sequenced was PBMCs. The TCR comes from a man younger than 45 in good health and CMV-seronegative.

CDR3 amino acids: CASSETLGQGAHEQYF. The CDR3 coding sequence is TGCGCCAGCAGTGAGACATTGGGACAGGGGGCCCACGAGCAGTACTTC. V gene TRBV10-1 combines with J gene TRBJ2-7, with TRBD1 matching 12 bases. Trimming removed 2 bases from V and 5 bases from J; junction bases left unmatched: 7. This CDR3 contains 16 residues. The V gene's germline CDR1 is WNHNN and CDR2 SYGVQD (reference sequence).